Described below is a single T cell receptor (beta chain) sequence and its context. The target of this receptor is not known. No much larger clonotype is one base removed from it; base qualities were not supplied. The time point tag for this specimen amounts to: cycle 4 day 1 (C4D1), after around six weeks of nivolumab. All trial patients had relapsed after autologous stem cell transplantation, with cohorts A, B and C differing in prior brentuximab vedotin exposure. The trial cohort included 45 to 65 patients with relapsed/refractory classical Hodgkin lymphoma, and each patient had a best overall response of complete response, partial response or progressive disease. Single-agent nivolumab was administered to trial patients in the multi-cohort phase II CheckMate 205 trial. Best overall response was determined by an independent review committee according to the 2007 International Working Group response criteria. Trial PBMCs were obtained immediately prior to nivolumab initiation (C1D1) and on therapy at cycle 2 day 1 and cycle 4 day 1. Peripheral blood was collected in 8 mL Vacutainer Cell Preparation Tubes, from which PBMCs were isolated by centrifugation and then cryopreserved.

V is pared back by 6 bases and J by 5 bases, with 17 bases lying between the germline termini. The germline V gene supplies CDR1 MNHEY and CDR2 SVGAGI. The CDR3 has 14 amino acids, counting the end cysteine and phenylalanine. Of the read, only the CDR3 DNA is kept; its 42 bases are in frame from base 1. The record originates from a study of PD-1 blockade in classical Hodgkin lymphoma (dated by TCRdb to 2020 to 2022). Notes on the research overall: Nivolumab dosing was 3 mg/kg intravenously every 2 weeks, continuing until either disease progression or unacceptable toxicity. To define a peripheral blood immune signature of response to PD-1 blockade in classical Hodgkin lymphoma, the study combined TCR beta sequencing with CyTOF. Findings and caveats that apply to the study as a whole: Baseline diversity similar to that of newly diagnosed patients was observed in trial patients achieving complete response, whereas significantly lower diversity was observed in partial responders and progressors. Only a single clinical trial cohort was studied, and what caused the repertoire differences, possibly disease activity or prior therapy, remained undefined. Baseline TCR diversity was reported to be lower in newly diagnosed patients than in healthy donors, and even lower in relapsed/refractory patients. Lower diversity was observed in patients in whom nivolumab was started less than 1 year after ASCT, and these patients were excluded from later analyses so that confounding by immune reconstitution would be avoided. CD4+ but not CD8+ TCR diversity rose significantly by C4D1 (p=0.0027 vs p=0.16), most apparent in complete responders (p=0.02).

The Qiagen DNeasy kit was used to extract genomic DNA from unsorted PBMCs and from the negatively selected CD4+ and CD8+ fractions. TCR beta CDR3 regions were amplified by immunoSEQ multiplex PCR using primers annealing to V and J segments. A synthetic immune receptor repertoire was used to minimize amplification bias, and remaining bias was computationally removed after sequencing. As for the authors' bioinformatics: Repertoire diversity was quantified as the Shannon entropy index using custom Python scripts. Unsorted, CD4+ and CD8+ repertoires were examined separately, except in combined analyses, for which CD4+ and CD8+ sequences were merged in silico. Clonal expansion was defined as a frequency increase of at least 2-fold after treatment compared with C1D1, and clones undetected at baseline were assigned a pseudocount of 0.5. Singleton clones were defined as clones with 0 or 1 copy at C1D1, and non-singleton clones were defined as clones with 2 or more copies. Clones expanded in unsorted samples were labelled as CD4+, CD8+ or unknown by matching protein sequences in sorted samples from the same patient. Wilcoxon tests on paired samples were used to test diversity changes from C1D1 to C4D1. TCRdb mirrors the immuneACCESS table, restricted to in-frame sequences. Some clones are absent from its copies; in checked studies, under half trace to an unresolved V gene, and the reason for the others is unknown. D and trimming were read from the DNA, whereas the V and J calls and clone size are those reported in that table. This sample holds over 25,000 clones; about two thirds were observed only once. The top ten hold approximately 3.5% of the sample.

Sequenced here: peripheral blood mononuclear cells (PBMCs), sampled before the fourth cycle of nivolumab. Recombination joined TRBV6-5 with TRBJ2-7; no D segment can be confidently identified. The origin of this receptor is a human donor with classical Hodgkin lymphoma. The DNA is TGTGCCAGCAGCACGGGTCAGTTTCACGACGAGCAGTACTTC. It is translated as CASSTGQFHDEQYF.